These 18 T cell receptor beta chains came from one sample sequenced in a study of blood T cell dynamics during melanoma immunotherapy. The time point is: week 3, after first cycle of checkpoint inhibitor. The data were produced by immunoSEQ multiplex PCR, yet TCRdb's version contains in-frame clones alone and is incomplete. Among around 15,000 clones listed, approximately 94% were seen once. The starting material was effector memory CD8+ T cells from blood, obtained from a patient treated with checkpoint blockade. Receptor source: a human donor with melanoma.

The chain's CDR3 is CASSPVDESNQPQHF. CDR3 DNA sequence: TGTGCCAGCAGTCCGGTGGATGAGAGCAATCAGCCCCAGCATTTT. The chain is built from TRBV11-2 and TRBJ1-5; D is unresolved. The CDR3 consists of 15 residues. The ends were cut back, 6 bases at V and 1 base at J, with 13 bases in the middle. Germline V gives CDR1 SGHAT, CDR2 FQNNGV.

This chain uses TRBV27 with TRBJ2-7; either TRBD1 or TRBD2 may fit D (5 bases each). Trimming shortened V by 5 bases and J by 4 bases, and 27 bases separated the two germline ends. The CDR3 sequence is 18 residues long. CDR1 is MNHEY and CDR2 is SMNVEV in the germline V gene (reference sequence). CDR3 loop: CASSASRAGAGFPYEQYF. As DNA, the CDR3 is TGTGCCAGCAGTGCCTCCCGGGCCGGGGCAGGGTTTCCGTACGAGCAGTACTTC.

CDR3 sequence (DNA): TGCGCCGGGCTCCGGGACCATAAGTTCTTC. Amino acids: CAGLRDHKFF. The V gene is TRBV5-1, the J gene TRBJ2-1, with D perhaps given as TRBD1 or TRBD2 (5 bases each). The CDR3 has 10 residues. Trimming cost V 10 bases and J 14 bases, with 16 bases left between them. Per germline, CDR1 SGHRS and CDR2 YFSETQ.

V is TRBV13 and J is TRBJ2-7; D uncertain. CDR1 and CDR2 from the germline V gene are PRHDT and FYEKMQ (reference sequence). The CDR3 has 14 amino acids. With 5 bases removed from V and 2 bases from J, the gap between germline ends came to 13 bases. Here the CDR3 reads CASSPVGAAYEQYF. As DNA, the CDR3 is TGTGCCAGCAGCCCAGTCGGAGCCGCCTACGAGCAGTACTTC.

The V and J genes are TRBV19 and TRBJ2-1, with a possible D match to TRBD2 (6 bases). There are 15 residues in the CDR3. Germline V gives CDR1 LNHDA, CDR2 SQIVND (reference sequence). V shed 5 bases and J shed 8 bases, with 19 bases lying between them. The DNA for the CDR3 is TGTGCCAGTAGTCGGTTCGGGGGACGAGGGCATGAGCAGTTCTTC. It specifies CASSRFGGRGHEQFF. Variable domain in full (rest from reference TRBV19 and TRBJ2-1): DGGITQSPKYLFRKEGQNVTLSCEQNLNHDAMYWYRQDPGQGLRLIYYSQIVNDFQKGDIAEGYSVSREKKESFPLTVTSAQKNPTAFYLCASSRFGGRGHEQFFGPGTRLTVL.

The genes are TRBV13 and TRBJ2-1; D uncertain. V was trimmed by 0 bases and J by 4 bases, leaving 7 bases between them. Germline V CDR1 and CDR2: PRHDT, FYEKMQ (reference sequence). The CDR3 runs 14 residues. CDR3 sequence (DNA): TGTGCCAGCAGCTTAGGACTACAATACAATGAGCAGTTCTTC. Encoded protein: CASSLGLQYNEQFF. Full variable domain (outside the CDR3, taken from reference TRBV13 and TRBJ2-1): AAGVIQSPRHLIKEKRETATLKCYPIPRHDTVYWYQQGPGQDPQFLISFYEKMQSDKGSIPDRFSAQQFSDYHSELNMSSLELGDSALYFCASSLGLQYNEQFFGPGTRLTVL.

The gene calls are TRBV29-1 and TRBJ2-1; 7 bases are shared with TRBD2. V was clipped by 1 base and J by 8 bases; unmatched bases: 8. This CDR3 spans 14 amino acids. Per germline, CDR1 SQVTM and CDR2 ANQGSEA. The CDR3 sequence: CSVEGLAEVHEQFF. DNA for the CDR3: TGCAGCGTTGAAGGCCTAGCGGAAGTTCATGAGCAGTTCTTC.

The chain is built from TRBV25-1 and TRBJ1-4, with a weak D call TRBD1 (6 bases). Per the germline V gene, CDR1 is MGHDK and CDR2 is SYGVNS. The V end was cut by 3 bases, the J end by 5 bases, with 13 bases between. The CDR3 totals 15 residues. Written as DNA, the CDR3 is TGTGCCAGCAGTGACCTGACAGGCGGAAATGAAAAACTGTTTTTT. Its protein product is CASSDLTGGNEKLFF.

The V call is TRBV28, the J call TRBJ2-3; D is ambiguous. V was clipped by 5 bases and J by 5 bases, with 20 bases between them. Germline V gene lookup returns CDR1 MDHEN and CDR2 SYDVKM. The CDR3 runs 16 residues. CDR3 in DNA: TGTGCCAGCAGTCCACGAACGGCCCGGTTGGGAGATACGCAGTATTTT. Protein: CASSPRTARLGDTQYF.

CDR3 sequence: CASCEGGGETQYF. DNA for the CDR3: TGTGCCAGCTGTGAAGGGGGAGGAGAGACCCAGTACTTC. The rearrangement joins TRBV28 to TRBJ2-5; D is tentatively TRBD1 or TRBD2 (6 bases each). The CDR3 is made up of 13 amino acids. Trimming took off 8 bases at V and 4 bases at J, with 14 bases between the two ends. Per germline, CDR1 MDHEN and CDR2 SYDVKM.

The CDR3: CASSRLAGGAYNEQFF. DNA for the CDR3: TGTGCCAGCAGCCGACTAGCGGGAGGCGCCTACAATGAGCAGTTCTTC. The chain couples TRBV28 to TRBJ2-1; 13 bases line up with TRBD2. Per germline, CDR1 MDHEN and CDR2 SYDVKM. The CDR3 runs to 16 residues. After removal of 6 bases from V and 2 bases from J, the junction contained 4 bases not matched to a gene.

CDR3 loop: CASSEGQTQYF. Written as DNA, the CDR3 is TGTGCCAGCAGTGAGGGCCAGACCCAGTACTTC. The gene calls are TRBV25-1 and TRBJ2-5; no clear D gene. Germline CDR1 is MGHDK and CDR2 is SYGVNS. Between the trimmed V and J ends, which lost 3 bases and 6 bases, there was a span of 5 bases. The CDR3 contains 11 residues.

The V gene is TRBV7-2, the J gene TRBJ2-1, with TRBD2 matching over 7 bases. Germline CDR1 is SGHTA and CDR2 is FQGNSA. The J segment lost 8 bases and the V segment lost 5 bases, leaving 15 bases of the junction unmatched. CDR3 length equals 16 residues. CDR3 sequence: CASSHNSGGSFYEQFF. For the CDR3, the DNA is TGTGCCAGCAGCCATAACAGTGGCGGGAGTTTCTATGAGCAGTTCTTC.

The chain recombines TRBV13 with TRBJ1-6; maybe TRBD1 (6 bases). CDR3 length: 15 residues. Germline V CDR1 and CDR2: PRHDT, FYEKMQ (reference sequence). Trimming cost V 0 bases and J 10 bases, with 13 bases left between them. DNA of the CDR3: TGTGCCAGCAGCTTAGGAGAGGGGGTCGGATCACCCCTCCACTTT. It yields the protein CASSLGEGVGSPLHF.

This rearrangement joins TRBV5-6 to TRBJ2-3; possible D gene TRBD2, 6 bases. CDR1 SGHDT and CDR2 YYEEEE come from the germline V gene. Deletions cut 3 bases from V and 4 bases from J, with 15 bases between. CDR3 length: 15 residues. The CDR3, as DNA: TGTGCCAGCAGCTCCACTAGCTTTCTACCAGATACGCAGTATTTT. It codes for CASSSTSFLPDTQYF. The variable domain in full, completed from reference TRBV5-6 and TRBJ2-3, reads DAGVTQSPTHLIKTRGQQVTLRCSPKSGHDTVSWYQQALGQGPQFIFQYYEEEERQRGNFPDRFSGHQFPNYSSELNVNALLLGDSALYLCASSSTSFLPDTQYFGPGTRLTVL.

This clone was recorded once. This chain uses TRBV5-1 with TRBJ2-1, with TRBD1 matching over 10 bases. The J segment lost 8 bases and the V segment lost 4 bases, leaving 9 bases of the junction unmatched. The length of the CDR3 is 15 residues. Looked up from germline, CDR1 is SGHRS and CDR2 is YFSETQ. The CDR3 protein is CASSKGQGESHEQFF. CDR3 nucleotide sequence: TGCGCCAGCAGCAAAGGACAGGGGGAGTCTCATGAGCAGTTCTTC.

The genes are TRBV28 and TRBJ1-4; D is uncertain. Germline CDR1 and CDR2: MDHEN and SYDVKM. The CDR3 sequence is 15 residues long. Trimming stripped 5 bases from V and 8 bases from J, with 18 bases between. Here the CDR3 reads CASSIRSRAWEKLFF. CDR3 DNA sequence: TGTGCCAGCAGTATACGATCGAGGGCATGGGAAAAACTGTTTTTT. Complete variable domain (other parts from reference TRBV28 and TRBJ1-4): DVKVTQSSRYLVKRTGEKVFLECVQDMDHENMFWYRQDPGLGLRLIYFSYDVKMKEKGDIPEGYSVSREKKERFSLILESASTNQTSMYLCASSIRSRAWEKLFFGSGTQLSVL.

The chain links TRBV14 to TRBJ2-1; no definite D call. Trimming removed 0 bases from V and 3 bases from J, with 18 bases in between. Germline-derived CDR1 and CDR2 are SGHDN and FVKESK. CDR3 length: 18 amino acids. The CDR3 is CASSQDRAWARRYNEQFF. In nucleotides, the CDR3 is TGTGCCAGCAGCCAAGATCGAGCCTGGGCTAGGCGCTACAATGAGCAGTTCTTC.